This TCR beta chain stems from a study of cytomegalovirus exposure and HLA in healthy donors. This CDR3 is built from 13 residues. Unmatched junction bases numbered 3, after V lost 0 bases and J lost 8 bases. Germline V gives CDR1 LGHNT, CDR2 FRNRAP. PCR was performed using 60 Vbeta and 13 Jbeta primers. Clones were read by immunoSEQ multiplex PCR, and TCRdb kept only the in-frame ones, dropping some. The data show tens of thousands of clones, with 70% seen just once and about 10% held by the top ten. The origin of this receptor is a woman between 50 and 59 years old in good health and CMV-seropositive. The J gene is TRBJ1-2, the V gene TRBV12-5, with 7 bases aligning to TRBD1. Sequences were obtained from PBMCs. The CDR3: CASGLVATGGYTF. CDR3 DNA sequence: TGTGCTAGTGGTTTGGTAGCGACAGGGGGCTACACCTTC.